The 32 T cell receptor beta chains below come from one sample, sequenced in a study of metastatic and nonmetastatic thyroid tumors. TCRdb re-analyzed the PCR reads through MiXCR. The sample comprises about 40,000 clones, approximately 20% of which are singletons, and approximately 15% rests with the top ten. Not a single patient had been given any form of treatment at any point before undergoing thyroid surgery. The specimen was tumor tissue. These receptors all stem from a female donor with papillary thyroid cancer or a benign thyroid nodule (not recorded which). Some clones in this sample may be carry-over from other donors' samples.

This clone occurred many times. The chain combines TRBV14 with TRBJ2-7, with 10 bases lining up with TRBD2. The ends lost 2 bases at V and 5 bases at J; junction bases unmatched: 18. Germline loops: CDR1 SGHDN, CDR2 FVKESK. This CDR3 has 19 amino acids. CDR3 sequence (DNA): TGTGCCAGCAGCCAATCCCAGGGAACTAGCGGGATGAGGAGCCACGAGCAGTACTTC. Protein: CASSQSQGTSGMRSHEQYF.

V is TRBV7-9 and J is TRBJ2-7, with D possibly called TRBD1 or TRBD2 (6 bases each). The germline gives CDR1 SEHNR, CDR2 FQNEAQ (reference sequence). The CDR3 is 15 residues long. Trimming shortened V by 6 bases and J by 3 bases, and 18 bases separated the two germline ends. The CDR3, as DNA: TGTGCCAGCAGACCACACCACGGGGGCCACTACGAGCAGTACTTC. Its protein product is CASRPHHGGHYEQYF. The whole variable domain, filled in from reference TRBV7-9 and TRBJ2-7, reads DTGVSQNPRHKITKRGQNVTFRCDPISEHNRLYWYRQTLGQGPEFLTYFQNEAQLEKSRLLSDRFSAERPKGSFSTLEIQRTEQGDSAMYLCASRPHHGGHYEQYFGPGTRLTVT.

In its sample, this clone was seen many times. The V gene is TRBV28, the J gene TRBJ2-1; 9 bases align to TRBD1. The length of the CDR3 is 15 residues. The trim removed 3 bases at V and 11 bases at J, leaving 11 bases unmatched. The germline CDR1 and CDR2 sequences are MDHEN and SYDVKM. CDR3 region: CASSLIGGTGGQQFF. The CDR3 DNA reads as TGTGCCAGCAGTTTGATCGGAGGAACAGGGGGCCAGCAGTTCTTC.

This clone came up many times. J is TRBJ1-1 and V is TRBV3-1; TRBD1 matches at 8 bases. The V gene's germline CDR1 is LGHDT and CDR2 YNNKEL (reference sequence). The V and J ends lost 0 bases and 11 bases, in that order; junction bases with no gene match: 14. The CDR3 totals 16 residues. DNA for the CDR3: TGTGCCAGCAGCCAAGATATGGCAGGGGGCGTCCGTCGGGCTTTCTTT. Translated: CASSQDMAGGVRRAFF.

This clone was detected many times. V is TRBV6-1 and J is TRBJ2-1; TRBD1 matches at 10 bases. The CDR3 is 16 amino acids. CDR1 is MNHNS, CDR2 SASEGT, per germline. Trimming at V came to 3 bases and at J to 6 bases, leaving 8 bases not matched to a gene. CDR3 protein: CASSEWGTGEINEQFF. CDR3 in DNA: TGTGCCAGCAGTGAGTGGGGGACAGGGGAAATCAATGAGCAGTTCTTC.

This clone has ten or more counts. The gene calls are TRBV7-9 and TRBJ1-3; D remains ambiguous. The CDR3 contains 11 residues. Trimming shortened V by 8 bases and J by 6 bases, and 8 bases separated the two germline ends. The germline V gene has CDR1 SEHNR and CDR2 FQNEAQ (reference sequence). CDR3: CASGLKNTIYF. In DNA, the CDR3 is TGTGCCAGCGGTCTGAAAAACACCATATATTTT.

This clone was found many times. Different DNA sequences within this sample yield the same CDR3. The genes are TRBV12-3 or TRBV12-4 and TRBJ1-3; D not certain. This CDR3 has 14 residues. The V end was cut by 2 bases, the J end by 4 bases, with 9 bases between. The CDR3 nucleotides are TGTGCCAGCAGTTTATCTGGGATAGGAAACACCATATATTTT. Its translation: CASSLSGIGNTIYF.

This clone has ten or more counts. The chain joins TRBV20-1 to TRBJ2-1, with 12 bases aligning to TRBD2. CDR3 length: 16 residues. Trimming cost V 7 bases and J 10 bases; bases outside gene matches: 17. Germline V gives CDR1 DFQATT, CDR2 SNEGSKA (reference sequence). Written as DNA, the CDR3 is TGCAGTGGAAGTTCCCCAGGACTAGCGGGACCTATGGAGCAGTTCTTC. Encoded protein: CSGSSPGLAGPMEQFF.

This chain uses TRBV9 with TRBJ2-1; perhaps D is TRBD1 or TRBD2 (5 bases each). With 0 bases removed from V and 6 bases from J, the gap between germline ends came to 10 bases. The CDR3 is 14 residues long. Looked up from germline, CDR1 is SGDLS and CDR2 is YYNGEE. The CDR3: CASSVGGTLNEQFF. The CDR3 nucleotides read TGTGCCAGCAGCGTAGGGGGGACCCTCAATGAGCAGTTCTTC.

As regards this clone: Other DNA sequences in this sample translate to the same CDR3. The chain uses TRBV6-5 and TRBJ1-6; TRBD1 is a possible D gene (6 bases). Germline V lookup: CDR1 MNHEY, CDR2 SVGAGI. V was pared by 5 bases and J by 5 bases, with 22 bases between. CDR3 size: 18 residues. The CDR3 reads CASSTRGPTTYNNSPLHF. The DNA of the CDR3 is TGTGCCAGCAGTACCAGGGGTCCGACGACATATAATAATTCACCCCTCCACTTT.

The chain is built from TRBV4-1 and TRBJ1-1; the D gene is possibly TRBD1 (6 bases). The CDR3 has 17 residues. In germline, CDR1 is MGHRA, CDR2 YSYEKL. V lost 0 bases to trimming and J lost 2 bases, with 16 bases between them. CDR3 residues: CASSQEKVARGNTEAFF. The CDR3 DNA reads TGCGCCAGCAGCCAAGAAAAGGTGGCCAGGGGCAACACTGAAGCTTTCTTT.

This clone was seen ten or more times. With a much larger clone just one base away, this may be a read error. Other DNA sequences in this specimen translate into the identical CDR3. The V call is TRBV6-1, the J call TRBJ2-3; 10 bases are a match to TRBD2. This CDR3 has 15 amino acids. V gave up 10 bases and J gave up 3 bases; unmatched junction bases: 10. Germline CDR1 MNHNS, CDR2 SASEGT. CDR3 nucleotide sequence: TGTGCCACCCGGGGACTAGCGCTCTCGACAGATACGCAGTATTTT. Translated, it gives CATRGLALSTDTQYF.

This clone was seen many times. The J gene is TRBJ2-7, the V gene TRBV7-9; no clear D gene. Germline V gives CDR1 SEHNR, CDR2 FQNEAQ (reference sequence). V was shortened by 5 bases and J by 4 bases, with 12 bases between the two germline ends. CDR3 length equals 13 residues. This CDR3 reads CASSRDLGYEQYF. The CDR3, as DNA: TGTGCCAGCAGCAGAGATCTTGGTTACGAGCAGTACTTC. Complete variable domain (other parts from reference TRBV7-9 and TRBJ2-7): DTGVSQNPRHKITKRGQNVTFRCDPISEHNRLYWYRQTLGQGPEFLTYFQNEAQLEKSRLLSDRFSAERPKGSFSTLEIQRTEQGDSAMYLCASSRDLGYEQYFGPGTRLTVT.

This clone came up a few times. This chain connects TRBV6-1 to TRBJ1-1; D possibly corresponds to TRBD1 (6 bases). The CDR3 consists of 15 residues. Trimming cost V 5 bases and J 2 bases, with 15 bases left between them. Germline-derived CDR1 and CDR2 are MNHNS and SASEGT. The CDR3 sequence: CASSKGHSFNTEAFF. CDR3 in DNA: TGTGCCAGCAGTAAGGGACATTCCTTTAACACTGAAGCTTTCTTT.

This clone has ten or more counts. This sequence joins TRBV29-1 and TRBJ1-1, with D uncertain. V was clipped by 7 bases and J by 4 bases, with 16 bases between them. This CDR3 has 13 residues. The germline V gene encodes CDR1 SQVTM and CDR2 ANQGSEA. As DNA, the CDR3 is TGCAGCGCCCCGTATGGGGTCGGCACTGAAGCTTTCTTT. Encoded protein: CSAPYGVGTEAFF.

This clone has more than one count but fewer than ten. A much larger clone is a single base away; this may be a read error. The chain uses TRBV24-1 and TRBJ1-4; D gene unclear. V lost 6 bases and J 3 bases, leaving 1 base between the germline ends. This CDR3 is 11 amino acids long. From germline, CDR1 is KGHDR and CDR2 SFDVKD. CDR3 region: CATSSNEKLFF. As DNA, the CDR3 is TGTGCCACCAGTTCTAATGAAAAACTGTTTTTT.

This clone was seen ten or more times. The rearrangement joins TRBV24-1 to TRBJ2-5; possible D gene TRBD1, 5 bases. Trimming left V 6 bases short and J 1 base short, with 17 bases between. The CDR3 length is 16 residues. Looked up from germline, CDR1 is KGHDR and CDR2 is SFDVKD. The CDR3: CATSPPRGAGQETQYF. In DNA form, the CDR3 reads TGTGCCACCAGTCCCCCCCGTGGGGCAGGCCAAGAGACCCAGTACTTC.

In its sample, this clone was seen a few times. The chain uses TRBV7-8 and TRBJ1-1; TRBD1 matches at 7 bases. Looked up from germline, CDR1 is SGHVS and CDR2 is FQNEAQ. Germline trimming cut 5 bases from V and 9 bases from J; bases unmatched to any gene: 6. The CDR3 loop spans 12 amino acids. CDR3 DNA sequence: TGTGCCAGCAGCCAACAGGGGCCGCAAGCTTTCTTT. It encodes CASSQQGPQAFF.

This clone has a count of ten or more. The rearrangement joins TRBV27 to TRBJ2-7; TRBD1 matches at 7 bases. J was trimmed by 1 base and V by 6 bases; bases with no gene match: 9. In germline, CDR1 is MNHEY, CDR2 SMNVEV (reference sequence). There are 15 residues in the CDR3. CDR3 loop: CASSKHRGRSYEQYF. The CDR3 coding sequence is TGTGCCAGCAGCAAACACAGGGGTAGGTCCTACGAGCAGTACTTC.

This clone was recorded a few times. One base away lies a much larger clone, so this may be a sequencing read error. For the CDR3, the DNA is TGTGCTAGCGGCTCGTGCAATGAGCAGTTCTTC. Translated, it gives CASGSCNEQFF. This chain uses TRBV7-7 with TRBJ2-1, with a possible D match to TRBD2 (6 bases). This CDR3 has 11 residues. Germline CDR1 and CDR2: SSHAT and FNYEAQ (reference sequence).

This clone has a count of ten or more. This chain uses TRBV5-1 with TRBJ1-1; perhaps TRBD1 as D (5 bases). CDR1 and CDR2 from the germline V gene are SGHRS and YFSETQ. V dropped 3 bases and J dropped 2 bases, with 11 bases sitting between them. This CDR3 spans 14 amino acids. The CDR3 region is CASSSGPPNTEAFF. The CDR3 DNA is TGCGCCAGCAGCTCGGGACCTCCCAACACTGAAGCTTTCTTT.

This clone was recorded a few times. CDR3 residues: CASSPVGLAGVREQFF. In DNA form, the CDR3 reads TGTGCCAGCAGCCCCGTGGGACTAGCGGGAGTTCGGGAGCAGTTCTTC. The chain is built from TRBV11-2 and TRBJ2-1; 14 bases are a match to TRBD2. The germline gives CDR1 SGHAT, CDR2 FQNNGV. The CDR3 loop spans 16 amino acids. V lost 5 bases and J lost 10; bases outside the gene matches: 10.

This clone was counted a few times. The J gene is TRBJ2-3, the V gene TRBV6-4, with 9 nucleotides matching TRBD1. Germline V gene data show CDR1 as MRHNA and CDR2 as SNTAGT. Germline trimming cut 7 bases from V and 9 bases from J; bases unmatched to any gene: 11. The CDR3 extends over 14 amino acids. The CDR3 sequence: CASTPTPGQGTQYF. As DNA, the CDR3 is TGTGCCAGCACCCCGACCCCGGGACAGGGCACGCAGTATTTT.

Only a few counts were recorded for this clone. As DNA, the CDR3 is TGTGCCAGCAGCCAAGAGGACAGGGCAGACGAAGCTTTCTTT. Protein product: CASSQEDRADEAFF. This chain links TRBV3-1 with TRBJ1-1; 8 bases align to TRBD1. The germline V gene has CDR1 LGHDT and CDR2 YNNKEL (reference sequence). The CDR3 length is 14 residues. J lost 8 bases, V lost 0 bases, and 5 bases had no gene match. The full variable domain, in which reference TRBV3-1 and TRBJ1-1 provide the parts outside the CDR3, is DTAVSQTPKYLVTQMGNDKSIKCEQNLGHDTMYWYKQDSKKFLKIMFSYNNKELIINETVPNRFSPKSPDKAHLNLHINSLELGDSAVYFCASSQEDRADEAFFGQGTRLTVV.

The chain has TRBV7-8 and TRBJ1-1; D ambiguous. Germline lookup yields CDR1 SGHVS and CDR2 FQNEAQ. V was cut by 5 bases and J by 6 bases, with 19 bases left in between. There are 15 residues in the CDR3. The CDR3 coding sequence is TGTGCCAGCAGCCCGGCGGGGAATTTGTGCTCTGAAGCTTTCTTT. It is translated as CASSPAGNLCSEAFF. Based on the CDR3 plus reference TRBV7-8 and TRBJ1-1, the full variable domain is GAGVSQSPRYKVAKRGQDVALRCDPISGHVSLFWYQQALGQGPEFLTYFQNEAQLDKSGLPSDRFFAERPEGSVSTLKIQRTQQEDSAVYLCASSPAGNLCSEAFFGQGTRLTVV.

There are many counts of this clone. The CDR3: CSLTQQGAIPYEQYF. CDR3 coding DNA: TGCAGCCTGACGCAACAGGGGGCTATTCCCTACGAGCAGTACTTC. The chain is built from TRBV20-1 and TRBJ2-7; 9 nucleotides agree with TRBD1. The CDR3 loop spans 15 amino acids. Germline CDR1 is DFQATT and CDR2 is SNEGSKA (reference sequence).

In this sample, this clone turned up a few times. CDR3 DNA: TGTGCCAGCGGCCCTAGGAGTTATGGCTACACCTTC. Translated, it gives CASGPRSYGYTF. The chain uses TRBV7-8 and TRBJ1-2; D is undetermined. Germline V CDR1 and CDR2: SGHVS, FQNEAQ. V was shortened by 8 bases and J by 5 bases, with 12 bases between the two germline ends. The CDR3 spans 12 residues. The complete variable domain, with remaining parts taken from reference TRBV7-8 and TRBJ1-2, reads GAGVSQSPRYKVAKRGQDVALRCDPISGHVSLFWYQQALGQGPEFLTYFQNEAQLDKSGLPSDRFFAERPEGSVSTLKIQRTQQEDSAVYLCASGPRSYGYTFGSGTRLTVV.

A single count supports this clone. One junction end does not reproduce the germline sequence, and a read error may be involved. The rearrangement joins TRBV11-1 to TRBJ1-3, with 9 bases that match TRBD1. The CDR3 consists of 18 residues. Germline V gives CDR1 SGHAT, CDR2 FQDESV (reference sequence). The CDR3 here is CASRLGGVDRGSGNTIYF. The CDR3 DNA reads as TGTGCCAGCAGATTAGGCGGTGTGGACAGGGGCTCTGGAAACACCATATATTTT. The variable domain in full, completed from reference TRBV11-1 and TRBJ1-3, reads EAEVAQSPRYKITEKSQAVAFWCDPISGHATLYWYRQILGQGPELLVQFQDESVVDDSQLPKDRFSAERLKGVDSTLKIQPAELGDSAMYLCASRLGGVDRGSGNTIYFGEGSWLTVV.

This clone was observed many times. The rearrangement joins TRBV12-3 or TRBV12-4 to TRBJ2-3; D tentatively reads TRBD1 or TRBD2 (7 bases each). V lost 6 bases to trimming and J lost 3 bases, with 16 bases between them. The CDR3 has 15 residues. The CDR3 DNA sequence: TGTGCCAGCAGGGCCAGGGGGGGAAGGACAGATACGCAGTATTTT. Translation gives CASRARGGRTDTQYF.

In its sample, this clone was seen a few times. The chain employs TRBV6-1 and TRBJ2-1; 7 bases line up with TRBD2. The CDR3 consists of 12 residues. CDR1 MNHNS and CDR2 SASEGT come from the germline V gene. Germline trimming cut 8 bases from V and 13 bases from J; bases unmatched to any gene: 11. The CDR3 sequence is CASGGGRGIQFF. The DNA for the CDR3 is TGTGCCAGCGGGGGGGGTCGCGGCATCCAGTTCTTC.

This clone appeared a few times. It may be a read error: a sequence one base away is much more abundant. The CDR3 loop is CASSYVNTEAFF. The CDR3 DNA follows: TGTGCCAGCAGTTACGTTAACACTGAAGCTTTCTTT. The genes are TRBV6-2 or TRBV6-3 and TRBJ1-1; no reliable D call. Trimming took 2 bases from V and 2 from J, leaving 3 bases between them. Per germline, CDR1 MNHEY and CDR2 SVGEGT. The CDR3 sequence is 12 residues long.

J is TRBJ2-3 and V is TRBV20-1; maybe TRBD1 (5 bases). This CDR3 comprises 13 residues. V lost 0 bases, J lost 8 bases, and 12 bases lay in between. CDR1 is DFQATT and CDR2 is SNEGSKA in the germline V gene (reference sequence). The CDR3 DNA is TGCAGTGCTAGAGATCAGGGATCGGGTACGCAGTATTTT. It specifies CSARDQGSGTQYF.